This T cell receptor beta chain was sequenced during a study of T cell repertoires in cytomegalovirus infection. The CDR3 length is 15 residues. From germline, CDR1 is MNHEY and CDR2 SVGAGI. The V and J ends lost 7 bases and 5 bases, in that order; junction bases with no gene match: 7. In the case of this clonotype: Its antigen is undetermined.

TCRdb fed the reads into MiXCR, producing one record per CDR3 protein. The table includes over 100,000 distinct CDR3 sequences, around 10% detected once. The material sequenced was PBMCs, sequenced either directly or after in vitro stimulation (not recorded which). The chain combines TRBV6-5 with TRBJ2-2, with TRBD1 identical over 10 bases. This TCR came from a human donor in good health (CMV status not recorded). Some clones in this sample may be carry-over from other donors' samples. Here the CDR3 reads CASKDRGSVTGELFF. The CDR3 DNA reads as TGTGCCAGCAAGGACAGGGGGTCGGTGACCGGGGAGCTGTTTTTT.